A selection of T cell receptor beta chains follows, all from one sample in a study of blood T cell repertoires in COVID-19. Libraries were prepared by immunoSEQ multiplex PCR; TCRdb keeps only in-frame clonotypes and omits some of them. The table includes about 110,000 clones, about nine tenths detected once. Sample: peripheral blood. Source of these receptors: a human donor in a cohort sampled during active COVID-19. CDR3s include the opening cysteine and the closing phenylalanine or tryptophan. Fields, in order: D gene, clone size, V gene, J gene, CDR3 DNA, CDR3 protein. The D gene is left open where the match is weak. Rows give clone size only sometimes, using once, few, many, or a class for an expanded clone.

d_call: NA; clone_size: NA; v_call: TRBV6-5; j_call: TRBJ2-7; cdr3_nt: TGTGCCAGCAGTCCACTAGCAGGACTATCCTACGAGCAGTACTTC; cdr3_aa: CASSPLAGLSYEQYF
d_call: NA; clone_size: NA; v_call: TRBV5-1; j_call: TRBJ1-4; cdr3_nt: TGCGCCAGCAGCCGCGGGGGAACTAATGAAAAACTGTTTTTT; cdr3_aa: CASSRGGTNEKLFF
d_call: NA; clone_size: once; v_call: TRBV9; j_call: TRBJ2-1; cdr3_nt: TGTGCCAGCAGCGTAGAACAGCTGGGCAATGAGCAGTTCTTC; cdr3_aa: CASSVEQLGNEQFF
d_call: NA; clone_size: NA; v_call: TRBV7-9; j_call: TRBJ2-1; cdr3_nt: TGTGCCAGCATCCCCCTCGGGTTTGGCTCCTACAATGAGCAGTTCTTC; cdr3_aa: CASIPLGFGSYNEQFF
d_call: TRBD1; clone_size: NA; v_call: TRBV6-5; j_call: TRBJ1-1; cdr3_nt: TGTGCCAGCAGGGGACAGATGAACACTGAAGCTTTCTTT; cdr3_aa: CASRGQMNTEAFF
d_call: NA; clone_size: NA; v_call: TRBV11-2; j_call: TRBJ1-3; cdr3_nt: TGTGCCAGCAGTCCCCCGGGTGGAAACACCATATATTTT; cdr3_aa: CASSPPGGNTIYF
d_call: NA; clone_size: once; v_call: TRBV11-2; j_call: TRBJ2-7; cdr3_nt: TGTGCCAGCAGCTTAGCCGAACTCAGCGACTCCTACGAGCAGTACTTC; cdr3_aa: CASSLAELSDSYEQYF
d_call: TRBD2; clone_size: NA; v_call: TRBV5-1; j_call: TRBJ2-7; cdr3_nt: TGCGCCAGCAGCTTCGGCGGGGGGGCCTCCTACGAGCAGTACTTC; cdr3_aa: CASSFGGGASYEQYF
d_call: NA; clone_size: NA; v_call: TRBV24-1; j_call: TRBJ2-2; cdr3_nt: TGTGCCACCAGCCCCAGTTCCTTCACCGGGGAGCTGTTTTTT; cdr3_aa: CATSPSSFTGELFF
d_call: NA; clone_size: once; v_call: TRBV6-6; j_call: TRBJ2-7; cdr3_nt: TGTGCCGGCAGTTACTCGCCAGAACAGGGCTCTCTGCAGTACTTC; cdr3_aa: CAGSYSPEQGSLQYF
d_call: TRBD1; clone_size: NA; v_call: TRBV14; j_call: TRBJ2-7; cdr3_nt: TGTGCCAGCAGCCAGCTCTTGACAGGGAGCGAGCAGTACTTC; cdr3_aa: CASSQLLTGSEQYF
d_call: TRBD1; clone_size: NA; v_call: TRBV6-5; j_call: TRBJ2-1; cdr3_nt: TGTGCCAGCAGTTACACTGGGACAGAGCGCAATGAGCAGTTCTTC; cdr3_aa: CASSYTGTERNEQFF
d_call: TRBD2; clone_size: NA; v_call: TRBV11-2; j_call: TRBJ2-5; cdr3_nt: TGTGCCAGCAGCATATACGGACTAGTTGGAGAGACCCAGTACTTC; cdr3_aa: CASSIYGLVGETQYF
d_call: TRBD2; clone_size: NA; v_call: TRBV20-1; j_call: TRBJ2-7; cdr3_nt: TGCAGTGCTAGTGGTGCGGGAGGAACCTCCTACGAGCAGTACTTC; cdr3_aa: CSASGAGGTSYEQYF
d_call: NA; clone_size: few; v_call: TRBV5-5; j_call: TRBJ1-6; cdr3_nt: TGTGCCAGCAGCTTGCGACACGATAATTCACCCCTCCACTTT; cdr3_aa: CASSLRHDNSPLHF
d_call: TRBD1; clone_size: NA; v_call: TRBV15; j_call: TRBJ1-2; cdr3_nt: TGTGCCACCAGCAGAGGCGGGACAGGGGATGACTATGGCTACACCTTC; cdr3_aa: CATSRGGTGDDYGYTF
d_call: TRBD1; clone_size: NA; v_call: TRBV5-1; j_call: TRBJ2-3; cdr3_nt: TGCGCCAGCAGCTTCGCCCCGGGACAGGGCGAAGGAAATACGCAGTATTTT; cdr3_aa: CASSFAPGQGEGNTQYF
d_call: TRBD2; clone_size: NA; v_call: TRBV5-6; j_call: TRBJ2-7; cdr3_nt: TGTGCCAGCAGCCCTAGCGGGAGCTCCTACGAGCAGTACTTC; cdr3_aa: CASSPSGSSYEQYF
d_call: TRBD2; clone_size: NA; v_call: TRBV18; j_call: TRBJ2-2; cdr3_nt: TGTGCCAGCTCGTCGACTAGCGGGAGTAGCACCGGGGAGCTGTTTTTT; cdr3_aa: CASSSTSGSSTGELFF
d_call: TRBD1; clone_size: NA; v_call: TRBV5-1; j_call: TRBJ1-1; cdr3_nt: TGCGCCAGCAGCTCGGGACAGCGATACACTGAAGCTTTCTTT; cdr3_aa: CASSSGQRYTEAFF
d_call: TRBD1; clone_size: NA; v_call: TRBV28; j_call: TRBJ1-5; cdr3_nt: TGTGCCAGCAGTTTACCCGGGACAGACTACAATCAGCCCCAGCATTTT; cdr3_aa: CASSLPGTDYNQPQHF
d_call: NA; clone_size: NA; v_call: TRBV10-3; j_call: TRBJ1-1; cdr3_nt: TGTGCCATCAGTTACACAGTGAACACTGAAGCTTTCTTT; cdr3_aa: CAISYTVNTEAFF
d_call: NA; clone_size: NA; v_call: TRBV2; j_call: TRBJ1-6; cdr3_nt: TGTGCCAGCAGCTATGACAGGCCCTCCTATAATTCACCCCTCCACTTT; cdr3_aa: CASSYDRPSYNSPLHF
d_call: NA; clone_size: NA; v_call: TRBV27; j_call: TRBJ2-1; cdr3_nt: TGTGCCAGCAGTCCCGAGGACAGCAGCTCCTACAATGAGCAGTTCTTC; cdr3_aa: CASSPEDSSSYNEQFF
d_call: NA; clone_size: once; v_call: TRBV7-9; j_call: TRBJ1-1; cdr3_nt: TGTGCCAGCAGCTTAGCTTGGCAGGGGAACACTGAAGCTTTCTTT; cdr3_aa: CASSLAWQGNTEAFF
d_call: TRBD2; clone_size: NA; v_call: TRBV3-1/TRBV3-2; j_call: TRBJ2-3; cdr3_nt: TGTGCCAGCAGCCGCCGGACTAGCGGGGGGACAGATACGCAGTATTTT; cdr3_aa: CASSRRTSGGTDTQYF
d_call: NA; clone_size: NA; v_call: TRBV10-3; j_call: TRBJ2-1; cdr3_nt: TGTGCCATCAGTTCACCCTTTAGCGGATTGAGGGATGAGCAGTTCTTC; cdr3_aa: CAISSPFSGLRDEQFF
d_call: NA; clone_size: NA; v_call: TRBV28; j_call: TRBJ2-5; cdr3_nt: TGTGCCAGCAGGGCGGGGTGGGAGACCCAGTACTTC; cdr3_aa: CASRAGWETQYF
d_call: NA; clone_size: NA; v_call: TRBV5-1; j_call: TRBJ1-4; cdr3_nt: TGCGCCAGCAGAGTGGACAGCCTAACTGCAACTAATGAAAAACTGTTTTTT; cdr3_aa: CASRVDSLTATNEKLFF
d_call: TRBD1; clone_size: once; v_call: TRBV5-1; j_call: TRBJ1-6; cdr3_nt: TGCGCCAGCAGCACCTCAACAGGGGTTTCACCCCTCCACTTT; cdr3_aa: CASSTSTGVSPLHF
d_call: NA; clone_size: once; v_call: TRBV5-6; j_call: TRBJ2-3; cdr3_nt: TGTGCCAGCAGTTCTACACGGGGAACAGATACGCAGTATTTT; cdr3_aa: CASSSTRGTDTQYF
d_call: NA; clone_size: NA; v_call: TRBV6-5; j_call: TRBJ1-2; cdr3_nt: TGTGCCAGCAGTTACCGGGTGGATACCTATGGCTACACCTTC; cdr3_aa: CASSYRVDTYGYTF
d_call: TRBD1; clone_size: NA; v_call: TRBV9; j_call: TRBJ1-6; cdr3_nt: TGTGCCAGCAGCCCCGGGGGACAGGGATCTTCACCCCTCCACTTT; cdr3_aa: CASSPGGQGSSPLHF
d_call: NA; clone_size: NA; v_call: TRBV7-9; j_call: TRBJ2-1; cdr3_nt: TGTGCCAGCAGCTATAGGACAGCGTACAATGAGCAGTTCTTC; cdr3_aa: CASSYRTAYNEQFF
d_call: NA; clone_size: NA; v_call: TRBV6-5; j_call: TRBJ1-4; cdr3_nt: TGTGCCAGCTCCCAGACGCGGAATGAAAAACTGTTTTTT; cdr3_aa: CASSQTRNEKLFF
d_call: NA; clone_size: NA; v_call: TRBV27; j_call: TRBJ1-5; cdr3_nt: TGTGCCAGCAGTTTAGGCGGCACGGGTAATCAGCCCCAGCATTTT; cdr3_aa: CASSLGGTGNQPQHF
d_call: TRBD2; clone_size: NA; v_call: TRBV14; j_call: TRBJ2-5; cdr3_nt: TGTGCCAGCAGCCAAGTTCCTAGCGGGAGGTGGGAGACCCAGTACTTC; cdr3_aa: CASSQVPSGRWETQYF
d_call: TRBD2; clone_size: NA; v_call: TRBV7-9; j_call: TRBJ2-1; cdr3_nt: TGTGCCAGCAGCCTTATGACTAGCAGCTACAATGAGCAGTTCTTC; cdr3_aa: CASSLMTSSYNEQFF
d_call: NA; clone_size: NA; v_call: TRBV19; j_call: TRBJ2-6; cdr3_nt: TGTGCCAGTAGTATTGGGGCTAACGGGGCCAACGTCCTGACTTTC; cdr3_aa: CASSIGANGANVLTF
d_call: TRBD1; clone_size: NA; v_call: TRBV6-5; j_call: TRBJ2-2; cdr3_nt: TGTGCCAGCATCACGGGACAGGCGAACACCGGGGAGCTGTTTTTT; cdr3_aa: CASITGQANTGELFF
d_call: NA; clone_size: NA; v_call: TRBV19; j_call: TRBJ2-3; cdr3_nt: TGTGCCAGTAGTATAGGACAGGGACTGAAAGATACGCAGTATTTT; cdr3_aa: CASSIGQGLKDTQYF
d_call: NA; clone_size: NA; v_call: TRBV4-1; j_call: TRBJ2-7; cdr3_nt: TGCGCCAGCAGCCAAGATCCCACGGTCTCCTACGAGCAGTACTTC; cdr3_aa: CASSQDPTVSYEQYF
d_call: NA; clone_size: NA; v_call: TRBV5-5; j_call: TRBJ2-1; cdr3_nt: TGTGCCAGCAGCCCTGCCGGGGGCTCCTACAATGAGCAGTTCTTC; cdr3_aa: CASSPAGGSYNEQFF
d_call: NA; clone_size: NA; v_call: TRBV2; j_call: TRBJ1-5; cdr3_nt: TGTGCCAGCAGAAAACAGGAGTATAGCAATCAGCCCCAGCATTTT; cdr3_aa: CASRKQEYSNQPQHF
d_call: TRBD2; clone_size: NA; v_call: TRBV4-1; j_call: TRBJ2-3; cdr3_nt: TGCGCCAGCAGCCACACTAGCGGGAGGGCCATCCCAGATACGCAGTATTTT; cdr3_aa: CASSHTSGRAIPDTQYF